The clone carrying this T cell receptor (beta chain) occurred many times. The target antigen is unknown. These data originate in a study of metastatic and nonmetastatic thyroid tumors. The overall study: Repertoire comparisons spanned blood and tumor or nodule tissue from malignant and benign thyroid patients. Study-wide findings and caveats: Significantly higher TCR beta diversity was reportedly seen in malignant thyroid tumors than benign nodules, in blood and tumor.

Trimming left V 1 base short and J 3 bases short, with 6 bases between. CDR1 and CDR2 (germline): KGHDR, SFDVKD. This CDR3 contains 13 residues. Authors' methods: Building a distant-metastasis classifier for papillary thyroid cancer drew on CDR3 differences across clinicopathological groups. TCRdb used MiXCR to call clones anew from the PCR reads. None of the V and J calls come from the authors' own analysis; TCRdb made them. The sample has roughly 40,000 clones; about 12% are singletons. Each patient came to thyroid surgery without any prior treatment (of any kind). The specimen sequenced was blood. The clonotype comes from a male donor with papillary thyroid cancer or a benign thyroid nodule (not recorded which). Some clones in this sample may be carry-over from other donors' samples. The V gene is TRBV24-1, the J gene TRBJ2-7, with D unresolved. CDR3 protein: CATSDLPFYEQYF. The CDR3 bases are TGTGCCACCAGTGATTTACCATTCTACGAGCAGTACTTC.